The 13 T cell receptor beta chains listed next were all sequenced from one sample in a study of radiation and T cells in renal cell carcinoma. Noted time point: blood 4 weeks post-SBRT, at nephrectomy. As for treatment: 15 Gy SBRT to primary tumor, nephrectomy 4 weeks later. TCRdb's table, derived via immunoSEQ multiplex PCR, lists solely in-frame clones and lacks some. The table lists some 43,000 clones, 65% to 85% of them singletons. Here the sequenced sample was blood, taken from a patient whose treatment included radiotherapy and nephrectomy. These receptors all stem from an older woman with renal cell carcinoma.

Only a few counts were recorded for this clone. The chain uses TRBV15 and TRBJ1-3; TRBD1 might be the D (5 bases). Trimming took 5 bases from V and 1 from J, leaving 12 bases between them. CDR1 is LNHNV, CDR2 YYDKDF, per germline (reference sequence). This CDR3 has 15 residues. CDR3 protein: CATSSQRGSGNTIYF. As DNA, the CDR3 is TGTGCCACCAGCTCCCAGAGGGGATCTGGAAACACCATATATTTT.

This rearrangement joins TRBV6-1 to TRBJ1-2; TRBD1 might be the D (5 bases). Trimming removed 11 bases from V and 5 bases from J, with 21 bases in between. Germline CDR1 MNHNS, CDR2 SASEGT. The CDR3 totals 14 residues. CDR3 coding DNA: TGTGCCTCTCACGGAACAGGTACTGGGTATGGCTACACCTTC. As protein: CASHGTGTGYGYTF.

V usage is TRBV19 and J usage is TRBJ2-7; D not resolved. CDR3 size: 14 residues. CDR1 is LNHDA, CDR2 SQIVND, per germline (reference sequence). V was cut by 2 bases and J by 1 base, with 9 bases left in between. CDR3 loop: CASSIRSGSYEQYF. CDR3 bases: TGTGCCAGTAGTATAAGATCCGGGTCCTACGAGCAGTACTTC.

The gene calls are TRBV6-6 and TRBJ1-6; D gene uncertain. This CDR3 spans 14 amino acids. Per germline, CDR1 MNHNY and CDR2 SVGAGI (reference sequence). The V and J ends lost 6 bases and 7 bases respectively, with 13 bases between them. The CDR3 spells CASSPGPINSPLHF. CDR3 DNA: TGTGCCAGCAGCCCCGGCCCGATCAATTCACCCCTCCACTTT.

The CDR3 region is CASSESQGSHEQYF. The CDR3 region has the DNA TGCGCCAGCAGTGAGTCACAGGGGTCCCACGAGCAGTACTTC. The chain is built from TRBV10-1 and TRBJ2-7; 7 nucleotides line up with TRBD1. The CDR3 is 14 amino acids. V lost 0 bases to trimming and J lost 5 bases; unmatched junction nucleotides: 4. Germline V CDR1 and CDR2: WNHNN, SYGVQD (reference sequence).

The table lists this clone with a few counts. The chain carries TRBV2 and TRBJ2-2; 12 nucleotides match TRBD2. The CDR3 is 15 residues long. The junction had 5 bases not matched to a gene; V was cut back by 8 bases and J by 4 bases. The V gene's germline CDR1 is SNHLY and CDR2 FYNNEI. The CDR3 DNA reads TGTGCCAGCCAGCTAGCGGGGGGGTCCACCGGGGAGCTGTTTTTT. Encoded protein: CASQLAGGSTGELFF.

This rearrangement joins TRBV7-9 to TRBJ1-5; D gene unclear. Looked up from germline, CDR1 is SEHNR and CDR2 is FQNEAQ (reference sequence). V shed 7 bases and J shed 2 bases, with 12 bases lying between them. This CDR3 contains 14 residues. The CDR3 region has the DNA TGTGCCAGCACCCCGGCCGGCGGCAATCAGCCCCAGCATTTT. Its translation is CASTPAGGNQPQHF.

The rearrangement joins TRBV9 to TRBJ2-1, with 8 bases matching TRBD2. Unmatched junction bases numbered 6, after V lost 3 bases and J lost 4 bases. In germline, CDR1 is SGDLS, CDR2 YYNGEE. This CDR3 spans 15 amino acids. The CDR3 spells CASSDPGGSYNEQFF. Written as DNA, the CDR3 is TGTGCCAGCAGCGACCCGGGAGGGTCTTACAATGAGCAGTTCTTC.

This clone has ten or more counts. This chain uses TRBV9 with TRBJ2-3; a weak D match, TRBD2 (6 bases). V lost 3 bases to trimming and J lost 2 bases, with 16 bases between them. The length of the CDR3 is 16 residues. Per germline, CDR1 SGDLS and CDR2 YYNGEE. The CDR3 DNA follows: TGTGCCAGCAGCGCCCTAGGAGGGACGGTCACAGATACGCAGTATTTT. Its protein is CASSALGGTVTDTQYF.

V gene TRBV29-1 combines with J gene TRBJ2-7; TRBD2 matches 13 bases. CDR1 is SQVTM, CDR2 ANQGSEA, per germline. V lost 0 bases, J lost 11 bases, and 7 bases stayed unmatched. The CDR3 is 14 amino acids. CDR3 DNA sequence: TGCAGCGTTGAAGATATACTAGCGGGAGGGCTTGAGTACTTC. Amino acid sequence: CSVEDILAGGLEYF.

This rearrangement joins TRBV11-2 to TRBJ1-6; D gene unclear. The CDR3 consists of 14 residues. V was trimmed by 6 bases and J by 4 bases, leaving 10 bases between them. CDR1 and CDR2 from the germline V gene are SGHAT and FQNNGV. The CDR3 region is CASRLFGYNSPLHF. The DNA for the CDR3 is TGTGCCAGCAGGTTATTTGGATATAATTCACCCCTCCACTTT.

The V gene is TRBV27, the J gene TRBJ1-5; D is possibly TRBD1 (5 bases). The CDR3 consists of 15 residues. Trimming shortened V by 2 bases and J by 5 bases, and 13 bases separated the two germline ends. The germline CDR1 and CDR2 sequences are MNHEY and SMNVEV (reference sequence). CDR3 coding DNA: TGTGCCAGCAGTTTAGCTCCGGGGCCGGATCAGCCCCAGCATTTT. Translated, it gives CASSLAPGPDQPQHF.

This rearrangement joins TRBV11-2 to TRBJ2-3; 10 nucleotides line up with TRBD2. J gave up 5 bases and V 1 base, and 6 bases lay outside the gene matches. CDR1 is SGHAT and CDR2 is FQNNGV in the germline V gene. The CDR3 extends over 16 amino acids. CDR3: CASSLASGGVGDTQYF. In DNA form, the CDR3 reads TGTGCCAGCAGCTTAGCTAGCGGGGGTGTTGGAGATACGCAGTATTTT.